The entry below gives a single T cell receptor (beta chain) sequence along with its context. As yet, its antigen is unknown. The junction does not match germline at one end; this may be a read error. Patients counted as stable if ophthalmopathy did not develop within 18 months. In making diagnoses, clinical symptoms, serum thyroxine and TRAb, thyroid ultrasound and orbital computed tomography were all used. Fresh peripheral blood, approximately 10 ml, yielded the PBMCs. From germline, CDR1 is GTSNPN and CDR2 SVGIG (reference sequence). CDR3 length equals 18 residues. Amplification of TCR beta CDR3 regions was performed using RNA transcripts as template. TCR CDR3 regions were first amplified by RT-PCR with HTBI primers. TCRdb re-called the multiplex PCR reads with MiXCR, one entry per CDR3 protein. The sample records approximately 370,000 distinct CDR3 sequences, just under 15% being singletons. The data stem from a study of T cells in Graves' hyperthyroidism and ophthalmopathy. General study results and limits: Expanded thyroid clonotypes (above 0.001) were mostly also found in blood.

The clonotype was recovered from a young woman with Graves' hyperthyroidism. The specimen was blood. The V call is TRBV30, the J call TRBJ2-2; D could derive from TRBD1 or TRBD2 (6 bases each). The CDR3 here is CVWSYSLRGVGGTGELFF. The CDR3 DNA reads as TGTGTCTGGAGTTATTCGCTGAGGGGGGTCGGAGGGACCGGGGAGCTGTTTTTT.